Each of the 14 T cell receptor beta chains below was sequenced from the same sample in a study of tumor-infiltrating lymphocytes in primary liver carcinoma. The source of the blood RNA was unsorted whole blood, and germline DNA was extracted as well. A primer in the constant region served to generate TCR beta cDNA from 450 to 600 ng of total RNA. Three nested multiplex PCR rounds, a slightly modified ARM-PCR, produced the libraries for TCR beta. TRBV1-TRBV30 forward and Cbeta reverse primers drove the first two approximately 10-cycle rounds. Using its own MiXCR run on the multiplex PCR reads, TCRdb lists one record per CDR3 protein. The data contain 310,000 or so distinct CDR3 sequences, roughly three fifths of them singletons. The sequencing input was peripheral blood. These receptors came from a woman aged 30 to 39 with primary liver carcinoma and hepatitis B virus infection.

About this clonotype itself: The junction departs from germline at one end; a sequencing error may be responsible. The chain joins TRBV6-5 to TRBJ2-6, with a weak D call TRBD1 (5 bases). The CDR3 extends over 14 amino acids. The germline V gene encodes CDR1 MNHEY and CDR2 SVGAGI. In DNA, the CDR3 is TGTGCCAGCAGAAATCCCTCTGGGGCCAACGTCCTGGCTTTC. As protein: CASRNPSGANVLAF.

The CDR3 is CASRDLASNEKLFF. DNA for the CDR3: TGTGCCAGCAGGGACCTTGCGAGTAATGAAAAACTGTTTTTT. This chain links TRBV6-5 with TRBJ1-4, with D hard to call. V lost 6 bases, J lost 4 bases, and 12 bases lay in between. The CDR3 covers 14 residues. The germline gives CDR1 MNHEY, CDR2 SVGAGI.

The genes are TRBV7-9 and TRBJ1-4; D remains unclear. CDR1 and CDR2 (germline): SEHNR, FQNEAQ (reference sequence). This CDR3 region has 16 residues. Trimming stripped 2 bases from V and 0 bases from J, with 10 bases between. The CDR3 sequence: CASSLLVPSTNEKLFF. The CDR3 DNA reads as TGTGCCAGCAGCTTACTCGTCCCCTCAACTAATGAAAAACTGTTTTTT.

The V and J genes are TRBV30 and TRBJ2-1; 7 nucleotides align to TRBD2. Unmatched junction bases numbered 13, after V lost 1 base and J lost 7 bases. Germline loops: CDR1 GTSNPN, CDR2 SVGIG (reference sequence). The CDR3 is made up of 16 amino acids. The CDR3 nucleotides read TGTGCCTGGAGTGAAGCCGGGGGGAGGGCCAGAAATGAGCAGTTCTTC. Translating it yields CAWSEAGGRARNEQFF.

The chain combines TRBV18 with TRBJ2-7; D is possibly TRBD2 (6 bases). The CDR3 totals 14 residues. The V gene lost 6 bases and the J gene lost 5 bases, with 17 bases spanning the gap. The germline V gene encodes CDR1 KGHSH and CDR2 LQKENI. CDR3 protein: CASSHRGIGDEQYF. CDR3 nucleotides: TGTGCCAGCTCCCACCGGGGGATAGGCGACGAGCAGTACTTC.

Only one count was recorded for this clonotype. In this CDR3 the conserved last residue, phenylalanine or tryptophan, is missing, so a read error is likely. The chain is built from TRBV12-3 or TRBV12-4 and TRBJ1-4; the match to TRBD1 covers 11 bases. The CDR3 spans 15 residues. Trimming removed 6 bases from V and 6 bases from J; junction bases left unmatched: 6. This CDR3 is CASSPGQGGDEKLFL. The CDR3 nucleotides read TGTGCCAGCAGCCCGGGACAGGGGGGGGATGAAAAACTGTTTCTT.

In its sample, this clonotype was seen many times. The chain recombines TRBV29-1 with TRBJ1-2; tentative D call: TRBD1 (5 bases). This CDR3 is built from 14 residues. V lost 6 bases and J lost 4, with 18 bases in between. Germline V gives CDR1 SQVTM, CDR2 ANQGSEA. CDR3 loop: CSVGVGATSYGYTF. The CDR3, as DNA: TGCAGCGTGGGGGTGGGAGCAACATCCTATGGCTACACCTTC.

This chain's CDR3 is CASSLGQGEAFF. DNA for the CDR3: TGCGCCAGCAGCTTGGGACAGGGAGAAGCTTTCTTT. V and J are TRBV5-1 and TRBJ1-1; 7 positions match TRBD1. The junction had 1 base not matched to a gene; V was cut back by 0 bases and J by 8 bases. This CDR3 comprises 12 residues. Germline CDR1 SGHRS, CDR2 YFSETQ.

This clonotype was detected only a few times. The chain recombines TRBV13 with TRBJ1-5; possible D gene TRBD1, 5 bases. Looked up from germline, CDR1 is PRHDT and CDR2 is FYEKMQ (reference sequence). The CDR3 runs 14 residues. V was clipped by 3 bases and J by 4 bases, with 10 bases between them. CDR3 sequence: CASSFGGKNQPQHF. CDR3 sequence (DNA): TGTGCCAGCAGCTTTGGGGGGAAAAATCAGCCCCAGCATTTT. The entire variable domain, with the rest obtained from reference TRBV13 and TRBJ1-5, is as follows: AAGVIQSPRHLIKEKRETATLKCYPIPRHDTVYWYQQGPGQDPQFLISFYEKMQSDKGSIPDRFSAQQFSDYHSELNMSSLELGDSALYFCASSFGGKNQPQHFGDGTRLSIL.

The J gene is TRBJ1-6, the V gene TRBV20-1, with 8 bases fitting TRBD1. CDR3 size: 12 residues. Germline V gene sequence: CDR1 DFQATT, CDR2 SNEGSKA (reference sequence). Unmatched junction bases numbered 8, after V lost 4 bases and J lost 15 bases. The CDR3 protein is CSAKGADRVLHF. The DNA for the CDR3 is TGCAGTGCTAAGGGGGCGGACAGGGTCCTCCACTTT.

In regard to this clonotype: The final CDR3 position lacks the conserved phenylalanine or tryptophan, pointing to a likely read error. The chain combines TRBV12-3 or TRBV12-4 with TRBJ2-2, with D possibly matching TRBD1 (6 bases). This CDR3 has 15 residues. V was pared by 10 bases and J by 0 bases, with 15 bases between. CDR3 nucleotides: TGTGCCAACCCGGGGTGGGACACGAACACCGGGGAGCTGTTTTCT. This sequence encodes CANPGWDTNTGELFS.

This clonotype was seen ten or more times. V gene TRBV12-3 or TRBV12-4 combines with J gene TRBJ1-2; D not resolved. V lost 5 bases to trimming and J lost 3 bases, with 13 bases between them. This CDR3 is 14 amino acids long. The CDR3 DNA reads as TGTGCCAGCAGTGATGTACAGAAGTACTATGGCTACACCTTC. This encodes CASSDVQKYYGYTF.

Turning to this clonotype: A much bigger clone sits one base away, suggesting this may be a read error. The chain links TRBV11-2 to TRBJ1-2; TRBD1 agrees at 7 bases. Trimming removed 4 bases from V and 4 bases from J; junction bases left unmatched: 3. CDR1 is SGHAT, CDR2 FQNNGV, per germline. The length of the CDR3 is 13 residues. The chain's CDR3 is CASSSGQLYGYTF. As DNA, the CDR3 is TGTGCCAGCAGCTCGGGACAGCTCTATGGCTACACCTTC.

This clonotype was picked up many times. The chain recombines TRBV11-2 with TRBJ2-7; TRBD1 aligns across 7 bases. This CDR3 has 15 residues. J was trimmed by 5 bases and V by 1 base; bases with no gene match: 8. The germline gives CDR1 SGHAT, CDR2 FQNNGV. CDR3 region: CASSLGTGQPDEQYF. DNA for the CDR3: TGTGCCAGCAGCTTAGGGACGGGACAGCCTGACGAGCAGTACTTC.